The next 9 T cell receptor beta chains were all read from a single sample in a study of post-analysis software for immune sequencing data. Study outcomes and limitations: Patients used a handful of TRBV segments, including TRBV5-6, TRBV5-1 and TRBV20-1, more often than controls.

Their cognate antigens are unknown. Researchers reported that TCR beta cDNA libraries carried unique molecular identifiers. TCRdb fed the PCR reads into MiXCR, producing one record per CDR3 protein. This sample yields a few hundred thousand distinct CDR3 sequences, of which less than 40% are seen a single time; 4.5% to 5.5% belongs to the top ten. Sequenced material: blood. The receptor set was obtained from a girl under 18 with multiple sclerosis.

In nucleotides, the CDR3 is TGTGCCAGCAGCCAAGAACTGAGTGGAGATACGCAGTATTTT. Translated: CASSQELSGDTQYF. The rearrangement joins TRBV4-2 to TRBJ2-3; D uncertain. This CDR3 is 14 amino acids long. The germline CDR1 and CDR2 sequences are LGHNA and YNFKEQ. The V end was cut by 0 bases, the J end by 5 bases, with 9 bases between.

The CDR3 loop is CASTKTSGGYNEQFF. The CDR3 nucleotides are TGTGCCAGCACCAAGACTAGCGGGGGATACAATGAGCAGTTCTTC. This chain connects TRBV12-3 or TRBV12-4 to TRBJ2-1; 12 bases align to TRBD2. The CDR3 runs to 15 residues. With V trimmed by 7 bases and J by 4 bases, 5 bases remained unmatched.

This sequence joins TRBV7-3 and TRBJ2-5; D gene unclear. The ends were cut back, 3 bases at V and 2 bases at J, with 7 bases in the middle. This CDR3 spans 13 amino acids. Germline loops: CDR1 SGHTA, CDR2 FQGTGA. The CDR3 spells CASSFSRQETQYF. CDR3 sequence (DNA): TGTGCCAGCAGCTTCTCCAGACAAGAGACCCAGTACTTC.

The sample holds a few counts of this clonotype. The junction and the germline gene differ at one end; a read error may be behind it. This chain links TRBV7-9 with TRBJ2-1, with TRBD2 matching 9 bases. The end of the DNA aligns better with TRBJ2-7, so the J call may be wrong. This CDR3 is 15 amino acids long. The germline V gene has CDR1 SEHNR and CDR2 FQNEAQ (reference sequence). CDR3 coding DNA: TGTGCCAGCAGCCTAGCGGGAAGGTCCTACAATGAGCAGTACTTC. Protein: CASSLAGRSYNEQYF.

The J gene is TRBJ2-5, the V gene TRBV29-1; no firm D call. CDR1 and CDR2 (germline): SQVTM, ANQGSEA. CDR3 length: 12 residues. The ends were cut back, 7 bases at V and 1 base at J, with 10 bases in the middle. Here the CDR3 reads CSARQIQETQYF. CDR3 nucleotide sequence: TGCAGCGCTAGGCAGATCCAAGAGACCCAGTACTTC.

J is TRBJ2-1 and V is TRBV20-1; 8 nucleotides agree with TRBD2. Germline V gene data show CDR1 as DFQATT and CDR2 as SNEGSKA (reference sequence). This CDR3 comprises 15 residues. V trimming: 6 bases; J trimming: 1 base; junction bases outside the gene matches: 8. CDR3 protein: CSAVSASGSYNEQFF. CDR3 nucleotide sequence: TGCAGTGCCGTATCAGCTAGCGGGTCCTACAATGAGCAGTTCTTC.

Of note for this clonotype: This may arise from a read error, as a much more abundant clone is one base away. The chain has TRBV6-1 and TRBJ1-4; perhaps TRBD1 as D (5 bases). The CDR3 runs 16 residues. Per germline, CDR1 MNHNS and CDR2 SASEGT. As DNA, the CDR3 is TGTGCCGGCAGTGGGGGGTCAATTTCAACTAATGAAAAACTGTTTTTT. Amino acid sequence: CAGSGGSISTNEKLFF.

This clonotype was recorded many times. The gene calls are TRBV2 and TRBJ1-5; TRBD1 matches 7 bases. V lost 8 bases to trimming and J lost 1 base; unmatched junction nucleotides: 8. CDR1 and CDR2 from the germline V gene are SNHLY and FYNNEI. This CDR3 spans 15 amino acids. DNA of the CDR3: TGTGCCAGCCGGACGACAGGGCCGAGCAATCAGCCCCAGCATTTT. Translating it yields CASRTTGPSNQPQHF.

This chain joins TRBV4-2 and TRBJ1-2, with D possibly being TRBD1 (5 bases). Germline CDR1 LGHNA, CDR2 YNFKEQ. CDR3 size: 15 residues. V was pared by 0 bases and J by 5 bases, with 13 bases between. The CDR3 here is CASSQDLAGRYGYTF. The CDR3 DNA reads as TGTGCCAGCAGCCAAGATCTGGCAGGGAGGTATGGCTACACCTTC.